Listed below are T cell receptor beta chains from one sample, sequenced in a study of blood T cell repertoires in COVID-19. Method: immunoSEQ multiplex PCR; TCRdb's copy keeps in-frame clones and lacks some. The repertoire holds about 270,000 clones, with roughly 85% as singletons. Sequencing was done on a sample of peripheral blood. All receptors derive from a woman aged 18-29 years with acute or convalescent COVID-19. CDR3s include the opening cysteine and the closing phenylalanine or tryptophan. The order of the fields is D gene, V gene, J gene, clone size, CDR3 length, CDR3 DNA, CDR3 protein. A D gene is named only where the DNA matches it firmly. Some rows have no size entry. The others give once, few or many, or a class for an expanded clone.

>-|TRBV12-3/TRBV12-4|TRBJ1-2|-|13
TGTGCCAGCAGTTTTCAGGGTGGCTATGGCTACACCTTC
CASSFQGGYGYTF
>TRBD2|TRBV12-5|TRBJ2-1|-|19
TGTGCTAGTGGTTTAGGCCGAGCGGGAGGGCCGAGTATGGACAATGAGCAGTTCTTC
CASGLGRAGGPSMDNEQFF
>TRBD1|TRBV11-2|TRBJ2-7|-|14
TGTGCCAGCAGCTCCGGGACAGCCGTCTACGAGCAGTACTTC
CASSSGTAVYEQYF
>-|TRBV5-1|TRBJ1-1|-|17
TGCGCCAGCAGCTTGGCCGTTGGGGACAACCCGAACACTGAAGCTTTCTTT
CASSLAVGDNPNTEAFF
>-|TRBV7-9|TRBJ2-1|-|14
TGTGCCAGCAGCTTCCAGGGCTCCTACAATGAGCAGTTCTTC
CASSFQGSYNEQFF
>-|TRBV7-9|TRBJ1-2|-|16
TGTGCCAGCAACCATAATGGGGGGGAAGCTAACTATGGCTACACCTTC
CASNHNGGEANYGYTF
>-|TRBV15|TRBJ2-1|-|17
TGTGCCACCAGCAGAGATACGGCTAGGCTGATGGCCAATGAGCAGTTCTTC
CATSRDTARLMANEQFF
>TRBD2|TRBV7-2|TRBJ2-7|once|14
TGTGCCAGCGGGCGCGGGGGGGTCTCCTACGAGCAGTACTTC
CASGRGGVSYEQYF
>TRBD2|TRBV10-3|TRBJ2-1|-|14
TGTGCCATCAGGGGTAGCGGGGCCTACAATGAGCAGTTCTTC
CAIRGSGAYNEQFF
>TRBD1|TRBV4-3|TRBJ2-1|-|15
TGCGCCAGCAGCTTAGGACAGGGCTCCTACAATGAGCAGTTCTTC
CASSLGQGSYNEQFF
>TRBD2|TRBV15|TRBJ2-1|-|17
TGTGCCACCAGCACCGGACTAGCGGGTCAATCCTACAATGAGCAGTTCTTC
CATSTGLAGQSYNEQFF
>TRBD2|TRBV27|TRBJ2-5|-|17
TGTGCCAGCAGTCGCCCCCCTAGCGGGATGGGGCAAGAGACCCAGTACTTC
CASSRPPSGMGQETQYF
>-|TRBV19|TRBJ2-2|few|15
TGTGCCAGTAGTACCTCGGACTGGAACACCGGGGAGCTGTTTTTT
CASSTSDWNTGELFF
>TRBD1|TRBV25-1|TRBJ1-2|-|12
TGTGCCAGCAGGAGGACAGGGTATGGCTACACCTTC
CASRRTGYGYTF
>TRBD1|TRBV2|TRBJ2-3|-|14
TGTGCCAGCACCCTGCAGGGGGCCCCAGATACGCAGTATTTT
CASTLQGAPDTQYF
>-|TRBV23-1|TRBJ2-7|-|15
TGCGCCAGCAGTCAACAGGGCAGGATCCCCTACGAGCAGTACTTC
CASSQQGRIPYEQYF
>TRBD2|TRBV7-9|TRBJ2-5|-|15
TGTGCCAGCAGCTCGGGACTAGCGGTTCGCGAGACCCAGTACTTC
CASSSGLAVRETQYF
>-|TRBV24-1|TRBJ2-2|-|15
TGTGCCACCAGTGAAGGAGGCTCCAACACCGGGGAGCTGTTTTTT
CATSEGGSNTGELFF
>TRBD2|TRBV27|TRBJ2-1|-|16
TGTGCCAGCAGTTTTTCGGCGGGAGCAGCTTACAATGAGCAGTTCTTC
CASSFSAGAAYNEQFF
>-|TRBV20-1|TRBJ1-3|-|11
TGCAGTGCTAGCAGGGGAAACACCATATATTTT
CSASRGNTIYF
>-|TRBV19|TRBJ1-2|-|20
TGTGCCAGTAGTTTTCGTGTATCTAAGGCGGGGGGCGCAAATCCGTATGGCTACACCTTC
CASSFRVSKAGGANPYGYTF
>TRBD2|TRBV6-5|TRBJ2-1|-|14
TGTGCCAGCAGCATTCGGCGGGAGCACAATGAGCAGTTCTTC
CASSIRREHNEQFF